Following are 18 T cell receptor beta chains from one sample sequenced in a study of shared clonotypes between healthy human individuals. Clones were sequenced by immunoSEQ multiplex PCR, and TCRdb holds only the in-frame ones, with some missing. The sample consists of around 500,000 clones, 70% to 80% of them appearing once. What was sequenced was PBMCs. Every receptor here comes from a woman in her thirties or forties in good health. Some clones in this sample may be carry-over from other donors' samples.

V and J are TRBV5-1 and TRBJ1-4; 8 bases map to TRBD1. Trimming took 5 bases from V and 6 from J; bases not matched to a gene: 6. CDR3 length: 14 residues. Germline V gene data show CDR1 as SGHRS and CDR2 as YFSETQ. CDR3 sequence (DNA): TGCGCCAGCAGTTCGACAGGGGTGGATGAAAAACTGTTTTTT. This sequence encodes CASSSTGVDEKLFF.

J is TRBJ2-7 and V is TRBV4-2; the D gene is possibly TRBD2 (5 bases). Trimming removed 0 bases from V and 0 bases from J, with 15 bases in between. CDR1 and CDR2 (germline): LGHNA, YNFKEQ. This CDR3 spans 17 amino acids. The CDR3 region is CASSQERLAFHSYEQYF. The CDR3 region has the DNA TGTGCCAGCAGCCAAGAACGGCTAGCTTTCCACTCCTACGAGCAGTACTTC.

The rearrangement joins TRBV30 to TRBJ2-1; TRBD2 aligns across 8 bases. CDR3 length: 15 residues. Trimming took 4 bases from V and 7 from J; bases not matched to a gene: 12. The germline V gene has CDR1 GTSNPN and CDR2 SVGIG (reference sequence). The CDR3 region is CAWTRGAGAGNEQFF. The CDR3 nucleotides are TGTGCCTGGACACGAGGAGCGGGAGCTGGGAATGAGCAGTTCTTC.

This chain links TRBV30 with TRBJ1-1; D is undetermined. Deletions cut 5 bases from V and 1 base from J, with 11 bases between. This CDR3 has 13 residues. Germline values: CDR1 GTSNPN, CDR2 SVGIG (reference sequence). The CDR3 is CAWSPTGNTEAFF. The CDR3 DNA reads TGTGCCTGGTCGCCAACCGGGAACACTGAAGCTTTCTTT.

This clone was counted between two and nine times. This chain joins TRBV5-1 and TRBJ1-1; D remains unclear. Trimming pared 0 bases from V and 5 bases from J, leaving 11 bases between. Germline V gives CDR1 SGHRS, CDR2 YFSETQ. The CDR3 length is 14 residues. The CDR3 DNA follows: TGCGCCAGCAGCTTGGCTATCGAGGCAACTGAAGCTTTCTTT. It encodes CASSLAIEATEAFF.

The chain uses TRBV7-2 and TRBJ2-3, with 7 bases lining up with TRBD2. The CDR3 totals 16 residues. The germline V gene has CDR1 SGHTA and CDR2 FQGNSA. The V gene end was trimmed by 6 bases and the J gene end by 0 bases; junction bases not matched to a gene: 9. CDR3 residues: CASSYLAATSTDTQYF. The CDR3 DNA reads as TGTGCCAGCAGTTATCTAGCGGCAACGAGCACAGATACGCAGTATTTT.

CDR3 in DNA: TGTGCCTGGCGTCTAGCGGGAATCGGTGGGGCCAATGAGCAGTTCTTC. It translates to CAWRLAGIGGANEQFF. The chain is built from TRBV30 and TRBJ2-1; 9 bases are a match to TRBD2. Unmatched junction bases numbered 14, after V lost 5 bases and J lost 6 bases. This CDR3 contains 16 residues. Germline CDR1 reads GTSNPN; CDR2 reads SVGIG (reference sequence).

The chain is built from TRBV5-4 and TRBJ2-7; 8 nucleotides align to TRBD2. The junction had 9 bases not matched to a gene; V was cut back by 0 bases and J by 7 bases. CDR3 length: 15 amino acids. Germline loops: CDR1 SGHNT, CDR2 YYREEE (reference sequence). CDR3 in amino acids: CASSLAPAGVGEQYF. In DNA form, the CDR3 reads TGTGCCAGCAGCTTGGCCCCAGCGGGAGTCGGGGAGCAGTACTTC.

The chain combines TRBV6-6 with TRBJ1-1, with 7 bases that match TRBD1. This CDR3 has 15 residues. The germline CDR1 and CDR2 sequences are MNHNY and SVGAGI (reference sequence). V lost 4 bases to trimming and J lost 3 bases; unmatched junction nucleotides: 8. The CDR3 sequence: CASSLAGTAYTEAFF. The CDR3 DNA sequence: TGTGCCAGCAGTTTGGCGGGGACAGCGTACACTGAAGCTTTCTTT.

V gene TRBV7-2 combines with J gene TRBJ2-7; TRBD2 agrees at 8 bases. Germline CDR1 reads SGHTA; CDR2 reads FQGNSA. V shed 5 bases, J shed 3 bases, and the junction held 12 bases outside the gene matches. This CDR3 region has 16 residues. The DNA of the CDR3 is TGTGCCAGCAGCCCCCGGGGGGGGATAACTAGCTACGAGCAGTACTTC. Encoded protein: CASSPRGGITSYEQYF.

Note on this clone: This sample includes further DNA sequences coding for the same CDR3. The chain employs TRBV30 and TRBJ2-3; D not certain. The V gene's germline CDR1 is GTSNPN and CDR2 SVGIG (reference sequence). Trimming left V 2 bases short and J 3 bases short, with 6 bases between. The CDR3 contains 12 residues. The CDR3 region has the DNA TGTGCCTGGAGTCCGCCTACAGATACGCAGTATTTT. It encodes CAWSPPTDTQYF. Variable domain in full (rest from reference TRBV30 and TRBJ2-3): SQTIHQWPATLVQPVGSPLSLECTVEGTSNPNLYWYRQAAGRGLQLLFYSVGIGQISSEVPQNLSASRPQDRQFILSSKKLLLSDSGFYLCAWSPPTDTQYFGPGTRLTVL.

CDR3: CASLGLAGRHYNEQFF. CDR3 DNA sequence: TGTGCCAGCTTAGGACTAGCGGGGCGACATTACAATGAGCAGTTCTTC. J is TRBJ2-1 and V is TRBV28, with 12 nucleotides matching TRBD2. Germline V CDR1 and CDR2: MDHEN, SYDVKM. The length of the CDR3 is 16 residues. V was clipped by 8 bases and J by 4 bases; unmatched bases: 9.

V usage is TRBV7-2 and J usage is TRBJ2-2; TRBD2 agrees at 8 bases. From germline, CDR1 is SGHTA and CDR2 FQGNSA. The CDR3 spans 16 residues. Losses at the gene ends were 5 bases for V and 0 bases for J; bases not matched to a gene: 5. The CDR3 nucleotides read TGTGCCAGCAGCCCCATAGCGGGAACGAACACCGGGGAGCTGTTTTTT. Encoded protein: CASSPIAGTNTGELFF.

The chain carries TRBV6-1 and TRBJ1-3; D gene unclear. CDR3 length: 15 amino acids. Germline V lookup: CDR1 MNHNS, CDR2 SASEGT. Trimming pared 2 bases from V and 0 bases from J, leaving 8 bases between. Written as DNA, the CDR3 is TGTGCCAGCAGTGAACAGGAGAACTCTGGAAACACCATATATTTT. This encodes CASSEQENSGNTIYF.

The CDR3 here is CASSEARMNTEAFF. The DNA for the CDR3 is TGTGCCAGCAGTGAAGCGCGGATGAACACTGAAGCTTTCTTT. The V and J genes are TRBV2 and TRBJ1-1; D unresolved. The germline V gene has CDR1 SNHLY and CDR2 FYNNEI. V lost 0 bases to trimming and J lost 0 bases, with 5 bases between them. The CDR3 length is 14 residues.

This clone has only a few counts. CDR3 DNA: TGTGCCAGCAGCGACCGGACTAACTATGGCTACACCTTC. Translated, it gives CASSDRTNYGYTF. The V and J genes are TRBV7-9 and TRBJ1-2, with unresolved D. CDR1 is SEHNR and CDR2 is FQNEAQ in the germline V gene (reference sequence). The CDR3 loop spans 13 amino acids. The V and J ends lost 5 bases and 0 bases respectively, with 7 bases between them. Based on the CDR3 plus reference TRBV7-9 and TRBJ1-2, the full variable domain is DTGVSQNPRHKITKRGQNVTFRCDPISEHNRLYWYRQTLGQGPEFLTYFQNEAQLEKSRLLSDRFSAERPKGSFSTLEIQRTEQGDSAMYLCASSDRTNYGYTFGSGTRLTVV.

The rearrangement uses TRBV10-3 and TRBJ1-1, with D unclear. This CDR3 comprises 12 residues. Germline lookup yields CDR1 ENHRY and CDR2 SYGVKD. Trimming shortened V by 4 bases and J by 11 bases, and 14 bases separated the two germline ends. CDR3 residues: CAISVQEKGAFF. The CDR3 region has the DNA TGTGCCATCAGTGTCCAGGAGAAGGGCGCTTTCTTT.

V and J are TRBV9 and TRBJ1-1; TRBD1 agrees at 7 bases. This CDR3 spans 16 amino acids. Germline CDR1 reads SGDLS; CDR2 reads YYNGEE. Trimming at V came to 5 bases and at J to 1 base, leaving 11 bases not matched to a gene. The CDR3 loop reads CASSQDLAGGNTEAFF. The CDR3 DNA is TGTGCCAGCAGTCAAGATCTGGCAGGGGGGAACACTGAAGCTTTCTTT.